This record concerns one T cell receptor beta chain sequence. Its antigen has not been determined. No much larger clone is present one base from it, and per-base qualities are unavailable. This sample stems from a study of blood T cell repertoires in COVID-19 (dated by TCRdb to the early 2020s). Study-wide context: The collaborator samples originated in the United States, Italy and Spain and spanned the acute and convalescent phases of COVID-19. The material from the prospective study consisted of cDNA or gDNA derived from T cells, B-cell-depleted T cells, or PBMCs. A de-identified subject ID, COVID-19 status, age in years and sex were almost always included in the sample metadata. The repertoires were released in a freely available public database intended as a resource for research on the immune response to SARS-CoV-2. Where HLA class I and class II types were available, the types were taken from metadata supplied by the sample provider, not from assay-based typing. Samples were obtained from the ongoing ImmuneRACE study (first 160 participants) and from roughly 1,300 subjects provided by 6 global collaborators. Deeply sampled blood TCRbeta repertoires from subjects exposed to, actively infected with, or recovered from COVID-19 were included in the dataset. Paper-wide results and their limitations: How much clinical and demographic metadata was included differed by source and by participant, and the metadata was provided uncurated.

The immunoSEQ Assay, a bias-controlled multiplex PCR, was used to amplify TCRbeta CDR3 regions from genomic DNA. Per the original workflow: The number of nucleated cells in each sample was estimated by amplification of reference gene primers within the assay. To quantify the absolute abundance of each unique TCRbeta CDR3 rearrangement, sequence reads were collapsed and filtered. Productive Simpson clonality was computed per sample as the square root of Simpson's diversity index over productive rearrangements. Sourced from immuneACCESS, this table was stored by TCRdb with only in-frame sequences that have V and J called. A share of the clones is absent; for the studies checked, an unresolved V gene accounts for under half, and the remainder has no known explanation. For V, J and clone size, that table is used; D and trimming come from the DNA. The sample data list some 130,000 clones, and roughly 89% of these were observed just once. The top ten constitute 4.3% of the sample.

Participants in the prospective study were enrolled through a virtual design, were aged 18 to 89 years, and lived in about two dozen United States geographic areas. Cohort assignment in the prospective study relied on participant-reported clinical history from a screening survey and a study questionnaire. ImmuneRACE Cohort 3 recovered participants were defined by two consecutive negative NP/OP PCR tests, healthcare professional clearance, or symptom resolution. In the prospective study, whole blood, serum and a nasopharyngeal or oropharyngeal swab were collected from each participant by mobile phlebotomists. Participants in the prospective study had the option to provide additional blood draws and questionnaires over an approximately two-month period. Blood samples from the prospective study were shipped frozen or at room temperature prior to DNA extraction. The sample taken for sequencing was PBMCs or T cells enriched from blood (not recorded which). This TCR came from a man aged 50-60 years who had recovered from COVID-19.

CDR3 reads: CAYGRGLNSPLHF. The bases read TGTGCCTACGGCAGGGGGCTTAATTCACCCCTCCACTTT. Recombination connected TRBV6-5 to TRBJ1-6, with 8 bases aligning to TRBD1. Per the germline V gene, MNHEY is the CDR1 and SVGAGI is the CDR2. Reading from cysteine to phenylalanine, the CDR3 counts 13 amino acids. The CDR3 DNA has 39 bases and is translated from base 1. After removal of 11 bases from V and 6 bases from J, the junction retains 6 bases not matched to a gene.